Listed below are T cell receptor beta chains from one sample, sequenced in a study of blood T cell repertoires in COVID-19. TCRdb's table, derived via immunoSEQ multiplex PCR, lists solely in-frame clones and lacks some. The repertoire holds 95,000 or so clones, around 80% seen once, with 24% in the top ten. The sequenced material came from peripheral blood. The receptors were sampled from a human donor in a cohort sampled during active COVID-19. The conserved cysteine and the conserved F or W are not part of the CDR3 here.

V: TRBV28
CDR3: ASSLWGQRAEAF

V: TRBV2
CDR3: ASSEVQIYGYT

V: TRBV4-3
CDR3: ASSRKQGIGDTQY

V: TRBV5-8
CDR3: ASSPSNEKLF

V: TRBV7-2
CDR3: ASSLILGTGVYNEQF

V: TRBV7-9
CDR3: ASRTGGGAYNEQF

V: TRBV5-4
CDR3: ASSLPGLASNEQF

V: TRBV19
CDR3: ASSSGRTSYEQY

V: TRBV11-2
CDR3: ASSLVGSEQF

V: TRBV7-6
CDR3: ASSPMTGAVETQY

V: TRBV20-1
CDR3: SARDYNVLT

V: TRBV5-1
CDR3: ASSLGGIGANVLT

V: TRBV29-1
CDR3: SVTESSGANVLT

V: TRBV5-1
CDR3: ASSLGQTLGYGYT

V: TRBV7-2
CDR3: ASSARTGAGANVLT

V: TRBV16
CDR3: ASSSTGVRTDTQY

V: TRBV19
CDR3: ASSASGTSNTQY

V: TRBV29-1
CDR3: SVRQSSYEQY

V: TRBV10-3
CDR3: AIRGSNTEAF